The 13 T cell receptor beta chains presented below share a single source sample, sequenced in a study of blood T cell repertoires in COVID-19. The data were produced by immunoSEQ multiplex PCR, yet TCRdb's version contains in-frame clones alone and is incomplete. The sample has roughly 150,000 clones, 85% to 95% seen once; the top ten hold roughly 2%. The sequenced sample was peripheral blood. The receptor source for this set is a woman aged 60-75 years with COVID-19, enrolled during active disease.

This clone was seen more than once but under ten times. V and J are TRBV29-1 and TRBJ1-5, with a possible D match to TRBD1 (5 bases). Germline V gene data show CDR1 as SQVTM and CDR2 as ANQGSEA. CDR3 size: 13 residues. Trimming removed 6 bases at V and 4 bases at J, with 13 bases between. The DNA of the CDR3 is TGCAGCGTGAACTGGGGGGTGAATCAGCCCCAGCATTTT. It encodes CSVNWGVNQPQHF.

The gene calls are TRBV4-3 and TRBJ1-1; D is possibly TRBD1 (5 bases). The germline V gene encodes CDR1 LGHNA and CDR2 YSLEER. This CDR3 is 15 amino acids long. V lost 1 base to trimming and J lost 7 bases, with 16 bases between them. CDR3 sequence reads: CASSQGAGHEREAFF. The CDR3 nucleotides are TGCGCCAGCAGCCAAGGGGCGGGGCACGAACGTGAAGCTTTCTTT.

Notes on this clone: This sample includes further DNA sequences coding for the same CDR3. The chain couples TRBV7-9 to TRBJ1-2, with a tentative D call TRBD1 (6 bases). CDR1 and CDR2 from the germline V gene are SEHNR and FQNEAQ (reference sequence). This CDR3 is 14 amino acids long. V lost 5 bases and J 3 bases, leaving 13 bases between the germline ends. CDR3 coding DNA: TGTGCCAGCAGCCCCGGCAGGGGAGACTATGGCTACACCTTC. This sequence encodes CASSPGRGDYGYTF.

The chain is built from TRBV7-8 and TRBJ2-6; no clear D. V lost 1 base, J lost 4 bases, and 17 bases lay in between. The germline CDR1 and CDR2 sequences are SGHVS and FQNEAQ. The CDR3 extends over 18 amino acids. CDR3 amino acids: CASSLEFGHLSGANVLTF. CDR3 nucleotides: TGTGCCAGCAGCTTAGAGTTTGGGCACCTCTCGGGGGCCAACGTCCTGACTTTC. The full variable domain, completed using reference TRBV7-8 and TRBJ2-6, is GAGVSQSPRYKVAKRGQDVALRCDPISGHVSLFWYQQALGQGPEFLTYFQNEAQLDKSGLPSDRFFAERPEGSVSTLKIQRTQQEDSAVYLCASSLEFGHLSGANVLTFGAGSRLTVL.

This clone was seen once. The CDR3: CASSWTGTNEQYF. Here the CDR3 DNA reads TGTGCCAGCAGTTGGACAGGGACGAACGAGCAGTACTTC. The chain has TRBV27 and TRBJ2-7; 8 bases align to TRBD1. Per the germline V gene, CDR1 is MNHEY and CDR2 is SMNVEV (reference sequence). V lost 4 bases, J lost 5 bases, and 4 bases stayed unmatched. The CDR3 contains 13 residues.

This chain connects TRBV12-5 to TRBJ1-2, with 10 bases aligning to TRBD1. V lost 0 bases to trimming and J lost 0 bases; unmatched junction nucleotides: 1. The CDR3 covers 16 residues. Germline lookup yields CDR1 LGHNT and CDR2 FRNRAP. This CDR3 reads CASGLVGTGANYGYTF. The CDR3 DNA sequence: TGTGCTAGTGGTTTGGTAGGGACAGGGGCTAACTATGGCTACACCTTC. Drawing the rest from reference TRBV12-5 and TRBJ1-2, the complete variable domain is DARVTQTPRHKVTEMGQEVTMRCQPILGHNTVFWYRQTMMQGLELLAYFRNRAPLDDSGMPKDRFSAEMPDATLATLKIQPSEPRDSAVYFCASGLVGTGANYGYTFGSGTRLTVV.

The chain has TRBV12-3 or TRBV12-4 and TRBJ1-1; D might be TRBD1 (6 bases). The CDR3 totals 11 residues. V lost 8 bases and J 8 bases, leaving 12 bases between the germline ends. CDR3 residues: CASRGAGEAFF. The CDR3, as DNA: TGTGCCAGCCGGGGGGCCGGGGAAGCTTTCTTT.

The chain carries TRBV12-3 or TRBV12-4 and TRBJ1-2, with 7 positions matching TRBD1. The CDR3 contains 13 residues. V shed 8 bases and J 8 bases; nucleotides not matched to a gene: 11. This CDR3 is CASGSLTGAGYTF. The CDR3 nucleotides are TGTGCCAGCGGGTCCCTTACAGGGGCAGGCTACACCTTC.

This rearrangement joins TRBV14 to TRBJ2-3; 10 bases line up with TRBD2. CDR3 length: 16 amino acids. Trimming at V came to 4 bases and at J to 0 bases, leaving 4 bases not matched to a gene. Germline V gene lookup returns CDR1 SGHDN and CDR2 FVKESK. The CDR3 bases are TGTGCCAGCAGCCCTCTAGCGGGGGCTAGCACAGATACGCAGTATTTT. Its translation is CASSPLAGASTDTQYF.

About this clone itself: This sample also contains other DNA sequences that code for the same CDR3. The chain couples TRBV18 to TRBJ1-1, with 9 bases identical to TRBD1. This CDR3 comprises 14 residues. Germline V lookup: CDR1 KGHSH, CDR2 LQKENI. J was trimmed by 5 bases and V by 3 bases; bases with no gene match: 4. The CDR3, as DNA: TGTGCCAGCTCACCGGGGACAGGGAGGACTGAAGCTTTCTTT. Its protein product is CASSPGTGRTEAFF.

CDR3 in amino acids: CASSPRGGNYNEQFF. CDR3 bases: TGTGCCAGCAGCCCGCGGGGGGGGAACTACAATGAGCAGTTCTTC. The chain employs TRBV3-1 (or the pseudogene TRBV3-2) and TRBJ2-1, with TRBD2 identical over 9 bases. J gave up 3 bases and V 4 bases, and 4 bases lay outside the gene matches. The CDR3 contains 15 residues. Per germline, CDR1 LGHDT and CDR2 YNNKEL (reference sequence).

The chain couples TRBV2 to TRBJ2-1, with TRBD2 identical over 13 bases. The ends lost 5 bases at V and 4 bases at J; junction bases unmatched: 2. Germline values: CDR1 SNHLY, CDR2 FYNNEI. The CDR3 consists of 15 residues. Here the CDR3 DNA reads TGTGCCAGCAGTCGGACTAGCGGGGGTTACAATGAGCAGTTCTTC. Its protein is CASSRTSGGYNEQFF.

The chain employs TRBV4-2 and TRBJ1-4, with D unclear. The V and J ends lost 1 base and 2 bases respectively, with 14 bases between them. The CDR3 contains 17 residues. Germline CDR1 and CDR2: LGHNA and YNFKEQ. In DNA, the CDR3 is TGTGCCAGCAGCCAAGTGGGAGGAGGCCCCACTAATGAAAAACTGTTTTTT. This sequence encodes CASSQVGGGPTNEKLFF.